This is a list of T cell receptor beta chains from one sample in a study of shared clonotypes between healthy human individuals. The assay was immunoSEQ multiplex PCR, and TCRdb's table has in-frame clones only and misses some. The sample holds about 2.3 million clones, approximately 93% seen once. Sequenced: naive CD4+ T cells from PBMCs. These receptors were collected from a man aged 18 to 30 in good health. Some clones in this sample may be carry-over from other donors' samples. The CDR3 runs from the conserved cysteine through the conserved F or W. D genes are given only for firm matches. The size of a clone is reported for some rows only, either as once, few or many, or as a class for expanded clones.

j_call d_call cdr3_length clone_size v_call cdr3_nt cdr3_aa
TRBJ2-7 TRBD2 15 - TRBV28 TGTGCCAGCAGTTCCCCTGCTAGCGGCTCCTACGAGCAGTACTTC CASSSPASGSYEQYF
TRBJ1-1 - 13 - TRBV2 TGTGCCAGCACCCTCGGGCAGAGCGGCGAAGCTTTCTTT CASTLGQSGEAFF
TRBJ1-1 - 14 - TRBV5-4 TGTGCCAGCAGCCCTGGACAGTCGAACACTGAAGCTTTCTTT CASSPGQSNTEAFF
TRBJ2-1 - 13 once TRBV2 TGTGCCAGCACCCAGACTGGATACAATGAGCAGTTCTTC CASTQTGYNEQFF
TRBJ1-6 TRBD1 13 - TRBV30 TGTGCCTGGGGTCGACAGGGTAATTCACCCCTCCACTTT CAWGRQGNSPLHF
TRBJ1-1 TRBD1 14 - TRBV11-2 TGTGCCAGCAGCTTACAGGGGGAGGGCACTGAAGCTTTCTTT CASSLQGEGTEAFF
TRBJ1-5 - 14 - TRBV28 TGTGCCAGCAAGGAGGGCAGGGTAGGCCAGCCCCAGCATTTT CASKEGRVGQPQHF
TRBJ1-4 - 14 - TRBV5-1 TGCGCCAGCAGCCAAGGGGGGAATAATGAAAAACTGTTTTTT CASSQGGNNEKLFF
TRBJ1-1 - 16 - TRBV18 TGTGCCAGCTCACCAAATCGGCCAGGGGAGAACACTGAAGCTTTCTTT CASSPNRPGENTEAFF
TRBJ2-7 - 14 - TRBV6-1 TGTGCCAGCAGCCCCCTTCAAAAGCCCTACGAGCAGTACTTC CASSPLQKPYEQYF
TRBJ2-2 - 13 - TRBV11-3 TGTGCCAGCAGCTTAGTTGGAACGGGGGAGCTGTTTTTT CASSLVGTGELFF
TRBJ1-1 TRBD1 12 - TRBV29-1 TGCAGCGTAATCTGGGGACAGCTTGAAGCTTTCTTT CSVIWGQLEAFF
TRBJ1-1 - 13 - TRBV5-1 TGCGCCAGCACCTTGGGTGAGAACACTGAAGCTTTCTTT CASTLGENTEAFF
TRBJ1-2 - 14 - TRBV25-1 TGTGCCAGCAGTGAATGGGTCCCTGTCGAGGGCTACACCTTC CASSEWVPVEGYTF
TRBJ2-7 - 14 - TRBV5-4 TGTGCCAGCAGCCAAGGGGGACTGTCCTACGAGCAGTACTTC CASSQGGLSYEQYF
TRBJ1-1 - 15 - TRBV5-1 TGCGCCAGCAGCTTCGTCAGACAATTGAACACTGAAGCTTTCTTT CASSFVRQLNTEAFF
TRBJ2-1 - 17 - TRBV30 TGTGCCTCCCTCGAGGGGCGGTTGTCTAGGTCCTACAATGAGCAGTTCTTC CASLEGRLSRSYNEQFF
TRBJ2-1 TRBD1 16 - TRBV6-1 TGTGCCAGCAGGGAATTAGGGGGACAGGGGAACAATGAGCAGTTCTTC CASRELGGQGNNEQFF
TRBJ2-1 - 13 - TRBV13 TGTGCCAGCAGCGGCCGACGGATCAATGAGCAGTTCTTC CASSGRRINEQFF
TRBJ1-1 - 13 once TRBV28 TGTGCCAGCAGTTTAATGGGGGGAACTGAAGCTTTCTTT CASSLMGGTEAFF
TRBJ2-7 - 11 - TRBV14 TGTGCCAGCAGCCATTCGGCAAAGCAGTACTTC CASSHSAKQYF
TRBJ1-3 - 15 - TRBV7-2 TGTGCCAGCAGCTTAGTCTATGGTTCTGGAAACACCATATATTTT CASSLVYGSGNTIYF
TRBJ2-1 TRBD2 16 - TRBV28 TGTGCCAGCAATCAGCGGGATGGTGGTCGCTACAATGAGCAGTTCTTC CASNQRDGGRYNEQFF
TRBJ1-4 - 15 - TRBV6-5 TGTGCCAGCAGGCGCGACAGCGGGCACGATGAAAAACTGTTTTTT CASRRDSGHDEKLFF
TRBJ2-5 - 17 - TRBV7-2 TGTGCCAGCGGATTGGACAGGCGGAGGGGTCAGGGCTGGACCCAGTACTTC CASGLDRRRGQGWTQYF
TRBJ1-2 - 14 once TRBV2 TGTGCCAGCAGAACAGGATTGTCAGGCTATGGCTACACCTTC CASRTGLSGYGYTF
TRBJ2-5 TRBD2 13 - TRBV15 TGTGCCACCTCTGGACTAGCGGGAGAGACCCAGTACTTC CATSGLAGETQYF
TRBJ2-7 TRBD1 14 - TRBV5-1 TGCGCCAGCAGCCTGGGACAGGGCTCGGGCGAGCAGTACTTC CASSLGQGSGEQYF
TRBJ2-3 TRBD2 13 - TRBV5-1 TGCGCCAGCAGCCCTAGCGGTCCAGATACGCAGTATTTT CASSPSGPDTQYF
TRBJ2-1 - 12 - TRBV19 TGTGCCAGTAGTAACACAGGGCGTGAGCAGTTCTTC CASSNTGREQFF
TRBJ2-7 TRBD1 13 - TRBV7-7 TGTGCCAGCAGCCCCGGGGGACAGGCCGAGCAGTACTTC CASSPGGQAEQYF
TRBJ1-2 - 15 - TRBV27 TGTGCCAGCAGTTTATTTTGGGACTCCGCGGATGGCTACACCTTC CASSLFWDSADGYTF
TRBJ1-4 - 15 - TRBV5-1 TGCGCCAGCAGCTTGGTTGGGTTAACTAATGAAAAACTGTTTTTT CASSLVGLTNEKLFF
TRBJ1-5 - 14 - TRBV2 TGTGCCAGCAGGGATGGGGGAAGCAATCAGCCCCAGCATTTT CASRDGGSNQPQHF
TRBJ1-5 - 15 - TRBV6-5 TGTGCCAGCAGTTACTTCGACACAGGGAGTCAGCCCCAGCATTTT CASSYFDTGSQPQHF